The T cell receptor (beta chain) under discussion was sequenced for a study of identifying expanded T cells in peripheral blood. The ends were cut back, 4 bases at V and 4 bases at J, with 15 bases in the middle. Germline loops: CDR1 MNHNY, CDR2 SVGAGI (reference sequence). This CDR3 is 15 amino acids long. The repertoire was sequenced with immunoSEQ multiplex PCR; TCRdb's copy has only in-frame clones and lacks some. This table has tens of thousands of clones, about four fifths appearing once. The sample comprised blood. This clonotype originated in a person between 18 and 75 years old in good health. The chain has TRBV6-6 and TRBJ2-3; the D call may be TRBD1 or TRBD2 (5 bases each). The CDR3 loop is CASSSRGGSPDTQYF. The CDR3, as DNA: TGTGCCAGCAGTTCAAGGGGTGGGAGCCCAGATACGCAGTATTTT.